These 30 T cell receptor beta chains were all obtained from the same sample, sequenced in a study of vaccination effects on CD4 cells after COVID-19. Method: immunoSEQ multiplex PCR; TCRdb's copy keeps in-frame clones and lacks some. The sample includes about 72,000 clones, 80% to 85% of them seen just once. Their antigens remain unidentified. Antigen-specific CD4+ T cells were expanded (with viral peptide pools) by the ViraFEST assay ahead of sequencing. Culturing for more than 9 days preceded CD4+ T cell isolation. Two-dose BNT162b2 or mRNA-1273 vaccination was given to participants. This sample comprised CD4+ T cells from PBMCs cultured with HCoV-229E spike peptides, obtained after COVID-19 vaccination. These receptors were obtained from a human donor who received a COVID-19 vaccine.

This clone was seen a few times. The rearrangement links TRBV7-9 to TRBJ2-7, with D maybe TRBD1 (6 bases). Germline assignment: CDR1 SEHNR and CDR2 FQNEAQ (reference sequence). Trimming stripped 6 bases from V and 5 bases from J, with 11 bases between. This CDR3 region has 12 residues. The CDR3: CASRNRVHEQYV. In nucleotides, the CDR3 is TGTGCCAGCAGAAACAGGGTCCACGAGCAGTACGTC.

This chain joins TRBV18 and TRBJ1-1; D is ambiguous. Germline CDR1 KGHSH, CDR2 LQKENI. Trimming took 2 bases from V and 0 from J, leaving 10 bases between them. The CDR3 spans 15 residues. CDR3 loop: CASSPSVGLNTEAFF. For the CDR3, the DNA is TGTGCCAGCTCACCATCGGTAGGGCTGAACACTGAAGCTTTCTTT.

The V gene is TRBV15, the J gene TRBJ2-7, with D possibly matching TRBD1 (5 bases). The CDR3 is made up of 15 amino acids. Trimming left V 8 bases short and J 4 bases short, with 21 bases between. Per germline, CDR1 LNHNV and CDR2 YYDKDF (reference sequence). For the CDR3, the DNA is TGTGCCACCCCAGCCGGACACACTAAAGATTACGAGCAGTACGTC. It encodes CATPAGHTKDYEQYV.

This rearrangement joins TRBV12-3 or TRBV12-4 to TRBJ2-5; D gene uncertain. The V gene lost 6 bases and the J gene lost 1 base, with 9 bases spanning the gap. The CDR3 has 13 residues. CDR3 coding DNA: TGTGCCAGCAGCCCCCAGGTCCAAGAGACCCAGTACTTC. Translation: CASSPQVQETQYF.

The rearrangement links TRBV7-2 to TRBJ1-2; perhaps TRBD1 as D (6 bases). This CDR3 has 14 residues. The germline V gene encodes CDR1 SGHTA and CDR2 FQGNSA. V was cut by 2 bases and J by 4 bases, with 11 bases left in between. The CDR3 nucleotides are TGTGCCAGCAGCTTACTGCAGGGGTTCTATGGCTACACCTTC. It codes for CASSLLQGFYGYTF.

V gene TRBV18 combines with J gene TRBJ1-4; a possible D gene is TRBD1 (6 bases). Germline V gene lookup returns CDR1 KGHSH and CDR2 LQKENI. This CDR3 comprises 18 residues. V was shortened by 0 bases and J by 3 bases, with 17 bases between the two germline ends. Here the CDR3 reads CASSPPGAVIGANEKLFF. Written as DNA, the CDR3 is TGTGCCAGCTCACCACCGGGGGCAGTCATTGGAGCTAATGAAAAACTGTTTTTT.

The chain's CDR3 is CASSYRLSRSYNEQFF. The CDR3 DNA sequence: TGTGCCAGCAGTTACCGTCTGAGTCGCTCCTACAATGAGCAGTTCTTC. The J gene is TRBJ2-1, the V gene TRBV6-6, with no clear D. V lost 2 bases to trimming and J lost 0 bases, with 11 bases between them. Germline lookup yields CDR1 MNHNY and CDR2 SVGAGI (reference sequence). The CDR3 runs to 16 residues.

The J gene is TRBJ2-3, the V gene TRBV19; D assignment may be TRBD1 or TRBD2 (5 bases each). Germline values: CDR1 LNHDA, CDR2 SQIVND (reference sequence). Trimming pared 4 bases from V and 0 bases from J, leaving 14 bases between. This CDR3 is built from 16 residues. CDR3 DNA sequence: TGTGCCAGTAGTAAGAGGGGAACTCCTAGCACAGATACGCAGTATTTT. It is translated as CASSKRGTPSTDTQYF.

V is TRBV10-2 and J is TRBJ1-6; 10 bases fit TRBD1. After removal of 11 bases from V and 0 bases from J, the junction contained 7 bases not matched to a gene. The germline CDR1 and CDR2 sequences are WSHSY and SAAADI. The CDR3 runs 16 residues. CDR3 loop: CAPGQGLSSYNSPLHF. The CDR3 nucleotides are TGCGCCCCGGGACAGGGGCTGAGCTCCTATAATTCACCCCTCCACTTT.

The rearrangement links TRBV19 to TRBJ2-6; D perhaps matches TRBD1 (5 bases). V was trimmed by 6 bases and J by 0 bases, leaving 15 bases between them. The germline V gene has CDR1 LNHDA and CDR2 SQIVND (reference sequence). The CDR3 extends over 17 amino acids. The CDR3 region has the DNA TGTGCCAGTAGGGAAAGGGGTTCGAACTCTGGGGCCAACGTCCTGACTTTC. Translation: CASRERGSNSGANVLTF.

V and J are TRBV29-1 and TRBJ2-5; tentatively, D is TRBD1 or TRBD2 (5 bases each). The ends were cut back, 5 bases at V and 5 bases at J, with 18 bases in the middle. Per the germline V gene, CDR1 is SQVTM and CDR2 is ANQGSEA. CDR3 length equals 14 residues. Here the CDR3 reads CSVSGTPGWETQYF. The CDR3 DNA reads TGCAGCGTTTCCGGGACCCCTGGGTGGGAGACCCAGTACTTC.

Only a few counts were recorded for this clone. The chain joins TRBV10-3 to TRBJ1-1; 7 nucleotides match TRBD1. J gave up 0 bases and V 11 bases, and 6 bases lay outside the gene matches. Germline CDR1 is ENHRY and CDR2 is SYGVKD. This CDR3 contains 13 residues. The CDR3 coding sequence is TGTGCCTTGTCAGGGGGGATGAACACTGAAGCTTTCTTT. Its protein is CALSGGMNTEAFF.

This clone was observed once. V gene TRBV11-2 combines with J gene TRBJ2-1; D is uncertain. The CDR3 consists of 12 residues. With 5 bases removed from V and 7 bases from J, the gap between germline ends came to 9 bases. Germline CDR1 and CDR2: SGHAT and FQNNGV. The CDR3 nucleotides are TGTGCCAGCAGCCGGACGGATAATGAGCAGTTCTTC. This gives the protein CASSRTDNEQFF.

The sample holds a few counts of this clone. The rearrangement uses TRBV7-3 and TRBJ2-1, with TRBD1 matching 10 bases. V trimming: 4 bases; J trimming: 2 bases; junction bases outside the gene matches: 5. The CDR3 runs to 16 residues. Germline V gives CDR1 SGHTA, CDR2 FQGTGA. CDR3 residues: CASSSRQGAPYNEQFF. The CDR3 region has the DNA TGTGCCAGCAGCTCGAGACAGGGGGCCCCCTACAATGAGCAGTTCTTC. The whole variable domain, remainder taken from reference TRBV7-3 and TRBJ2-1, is GAGVSQTPSNKVTEKGKYVELRCDPISGHTALYWYRQSLGQGPEFLIYFQGTGAADDSGLPNDRFFAVRPEGSVSTLKIQRTERGDSAVYLCASSSRQGAPYNEQFFGPGTRLTVL.

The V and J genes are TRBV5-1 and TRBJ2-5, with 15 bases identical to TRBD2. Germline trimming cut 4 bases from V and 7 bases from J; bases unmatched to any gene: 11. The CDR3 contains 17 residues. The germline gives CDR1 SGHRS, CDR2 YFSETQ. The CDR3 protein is CASSPKSPGLAGGTQYF. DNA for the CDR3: TGCGCCAGCAGCCCAAAAAGCCCGGGACTAGCGGGGGGGACCCAGTACTTC.

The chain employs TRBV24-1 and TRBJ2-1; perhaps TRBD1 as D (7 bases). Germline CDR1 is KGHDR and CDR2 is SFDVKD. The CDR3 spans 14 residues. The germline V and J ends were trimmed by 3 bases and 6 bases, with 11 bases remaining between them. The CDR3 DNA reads TGTGCCACCAGTGATGTCCAGGGGGGCAATGAGCAGTTCTTC. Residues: CATSDVQGGNEQFF.

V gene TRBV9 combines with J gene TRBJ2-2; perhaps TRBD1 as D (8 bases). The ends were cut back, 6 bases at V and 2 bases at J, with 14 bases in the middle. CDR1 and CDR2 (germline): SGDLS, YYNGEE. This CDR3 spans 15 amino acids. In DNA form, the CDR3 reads TGTGCCAGCAAAGCGGGACAGGTCAACACCGGGGAGCTGTTTTTT. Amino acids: CASKAGQVNTGELFF.

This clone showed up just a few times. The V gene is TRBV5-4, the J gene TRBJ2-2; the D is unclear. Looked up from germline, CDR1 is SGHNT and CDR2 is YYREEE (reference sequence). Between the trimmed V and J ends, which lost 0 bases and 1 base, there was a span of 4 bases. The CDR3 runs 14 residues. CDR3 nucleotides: TGTGCCAGCAGCTTGGGACAGAACACCGGGGAGCTGTTTTTT. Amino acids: CASSLGQNTGELFF.

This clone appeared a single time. The CDR3 sequence is CASSPRTESYEQYV. The CDR3 region has the DNA TGTGCCAGCTCACCGAGGACAGAGTCCTACGAGCAGTACGTC. The rearrangement uses TRBV18 and TRBJ2-7; D is perhaps TRBD1 (6 bases). The CDR3 contains 14 residues. V shed 3 bases and J shed 1 base, with 10 bases lying between them. Germline values: CDR1 KGHSH, CDR2 LQKENI.

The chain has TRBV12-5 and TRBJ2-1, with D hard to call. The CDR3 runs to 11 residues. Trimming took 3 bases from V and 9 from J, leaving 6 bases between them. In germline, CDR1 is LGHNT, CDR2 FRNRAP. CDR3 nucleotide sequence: TGTGCTAGTGGTTTAATCAGTGAGCAGTTCTTC. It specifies CASGLISEQFF.

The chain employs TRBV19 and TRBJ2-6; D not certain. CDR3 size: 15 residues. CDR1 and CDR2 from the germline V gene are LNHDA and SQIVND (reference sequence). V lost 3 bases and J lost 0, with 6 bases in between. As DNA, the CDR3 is TGTGCCAGTAGTATTTTAAGCTCTGGGGCCAACGTCCTGACTTTC. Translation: CASSILSSGANVLTF.

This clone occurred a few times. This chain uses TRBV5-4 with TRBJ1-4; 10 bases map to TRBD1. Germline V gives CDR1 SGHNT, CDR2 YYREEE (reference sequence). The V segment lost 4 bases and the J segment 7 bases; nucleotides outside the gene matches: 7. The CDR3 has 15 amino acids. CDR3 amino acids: CASSRTGQGSEKLFF. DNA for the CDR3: TGTGCCAGCAGCCGAACGGGACAGGGGTCTGAAAAACTGTTTTTT.

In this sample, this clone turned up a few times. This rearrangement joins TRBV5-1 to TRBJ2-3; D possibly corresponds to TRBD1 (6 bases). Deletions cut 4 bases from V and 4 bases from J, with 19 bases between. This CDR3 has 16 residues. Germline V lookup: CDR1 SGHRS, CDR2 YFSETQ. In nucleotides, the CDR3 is TGCGCCAGCAGCGCCAGAACAGGGATGAGGCCAGATACGCAGTATTTT. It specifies CASSARTGMRPDTQYF.

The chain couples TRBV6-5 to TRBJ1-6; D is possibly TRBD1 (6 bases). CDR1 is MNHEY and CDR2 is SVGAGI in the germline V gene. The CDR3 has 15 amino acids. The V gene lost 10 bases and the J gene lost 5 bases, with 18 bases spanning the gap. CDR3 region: CAISWGRLNNSPLHF. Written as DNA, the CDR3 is TGTGCCATCTCCTGGGGGCGACTAAATAATTCACCCCTCCACTTT.

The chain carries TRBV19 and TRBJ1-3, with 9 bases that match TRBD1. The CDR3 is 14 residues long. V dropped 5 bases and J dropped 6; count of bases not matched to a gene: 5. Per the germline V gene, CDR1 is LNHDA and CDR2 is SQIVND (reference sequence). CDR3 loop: CASSLRTGENTIYF. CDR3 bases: TGTGCCAGTAGTCTACGGACAGGGGAAAACACCATATATTTT. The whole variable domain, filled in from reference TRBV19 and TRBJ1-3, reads DGGITQSPKYLFRKEGQNVTLSCEQNLNHDAMYWYRQDPGQGLRLIYYSQIVNDFQKGDIAEGYSVSREKKESFPLTVTSAQKNPTAFYLCASSLRTGENTIYFGEGSWLTVV.

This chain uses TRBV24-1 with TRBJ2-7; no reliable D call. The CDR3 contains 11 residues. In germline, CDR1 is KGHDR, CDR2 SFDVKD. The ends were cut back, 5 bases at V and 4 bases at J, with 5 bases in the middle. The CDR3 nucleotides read TGTGCCACCAGTGTGAGGTACGAGCAGTACGTC. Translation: CATSVRYEQYV.

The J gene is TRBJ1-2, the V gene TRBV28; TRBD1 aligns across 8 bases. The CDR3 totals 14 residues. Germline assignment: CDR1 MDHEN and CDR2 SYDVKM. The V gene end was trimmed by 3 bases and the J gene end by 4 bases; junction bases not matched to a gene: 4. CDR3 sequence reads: CASSFRDRTYGYTF. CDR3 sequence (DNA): TGTGCCAGCAGTTTCCGGGACAGGACCTATGGCTACACCTTC.

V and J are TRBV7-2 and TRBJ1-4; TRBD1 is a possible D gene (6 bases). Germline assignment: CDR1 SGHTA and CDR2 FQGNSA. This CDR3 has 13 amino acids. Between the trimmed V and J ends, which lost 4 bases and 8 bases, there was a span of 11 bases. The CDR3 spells CASSSRQAEKLFF. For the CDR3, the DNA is TGTGCCAGCAGCTCGCGACAGGCAGAAAAACTGTTTTTT.

This chain's CDR3 is CASSQKGGQPQHF. CDR3 DNA sequence: TGTGCCAGCAGTCAGAAGGGAGGTCAGCCCCAGCATTTT. V usage is TRBV11-2 and J usage is TRBJ1-5; no clear D gene. The CDR3 extends over 13 amino acids. V was pared by 6 bases and J by 6 bases, with 12 bases between. Germline V CDR1 and CDR2: SGHAT, FQNNGV.

CDR3 bases: TGTGCCAGCAGTTTGTCAGGTATCAATCAGCCCCAGCATTTT. It is translated as CASSLSGINQPQHF. The rearrangement links TRBV28 to TRBJ1-5; D is undetermined. The CDR3 spans 14 residues. Germline loops: CDR1 MDHEN, CDR2 SYDVKM. Trimming removed 3 bases from V and 3 bases from J, with 9 bases in between.